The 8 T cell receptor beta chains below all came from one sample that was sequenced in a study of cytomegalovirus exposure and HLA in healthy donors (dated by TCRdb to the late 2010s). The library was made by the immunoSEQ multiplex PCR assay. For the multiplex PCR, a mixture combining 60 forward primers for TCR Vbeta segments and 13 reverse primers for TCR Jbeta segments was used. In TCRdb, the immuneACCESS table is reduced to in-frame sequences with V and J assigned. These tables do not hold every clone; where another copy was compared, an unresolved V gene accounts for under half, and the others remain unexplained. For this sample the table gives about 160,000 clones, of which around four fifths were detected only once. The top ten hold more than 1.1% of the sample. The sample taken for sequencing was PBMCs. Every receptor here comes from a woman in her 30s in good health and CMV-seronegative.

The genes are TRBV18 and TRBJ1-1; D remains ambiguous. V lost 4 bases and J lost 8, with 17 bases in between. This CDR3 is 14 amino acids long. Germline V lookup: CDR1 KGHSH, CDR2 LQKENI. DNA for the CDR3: TGTGCCAGCTCACATGATCCGGGGATGAGGGAAGCTTTCTTT. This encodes CASSHDPGMREAFF.

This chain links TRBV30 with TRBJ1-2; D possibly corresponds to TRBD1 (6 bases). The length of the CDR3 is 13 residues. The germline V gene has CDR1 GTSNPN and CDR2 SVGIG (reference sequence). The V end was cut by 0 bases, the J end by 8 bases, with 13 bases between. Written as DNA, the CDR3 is TGTGCCTGGAGTGTCGCGGGGGCGCGCGGCTACACCTTC. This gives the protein CAWSVAGARGYTF.

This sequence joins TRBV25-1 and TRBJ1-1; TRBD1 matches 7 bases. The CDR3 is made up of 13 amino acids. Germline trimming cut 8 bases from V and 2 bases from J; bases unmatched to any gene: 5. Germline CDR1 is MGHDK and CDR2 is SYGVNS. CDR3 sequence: CASVGTANTEAFF. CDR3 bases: TGTGCCAGCGTGGGGACAGCAAACACTGAAGCTTTCTTT.

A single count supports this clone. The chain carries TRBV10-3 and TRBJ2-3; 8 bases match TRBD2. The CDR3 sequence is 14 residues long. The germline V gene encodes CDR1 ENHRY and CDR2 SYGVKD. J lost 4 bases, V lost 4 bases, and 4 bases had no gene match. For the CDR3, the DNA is TGTGCCATCAGTGCTGGCGGGGGGTCAGATACGCAGTATTTT. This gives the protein CAISAGGGSDTQYF.

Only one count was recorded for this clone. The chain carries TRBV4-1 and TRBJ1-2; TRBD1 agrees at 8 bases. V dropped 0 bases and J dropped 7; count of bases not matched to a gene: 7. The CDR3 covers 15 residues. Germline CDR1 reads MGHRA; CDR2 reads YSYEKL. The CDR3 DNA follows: TGCGCCAGCAGCCAAGATCCCGGGACAGGTAGTGGCTACACCTTC. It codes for CASSQDPGTGSGYTF.

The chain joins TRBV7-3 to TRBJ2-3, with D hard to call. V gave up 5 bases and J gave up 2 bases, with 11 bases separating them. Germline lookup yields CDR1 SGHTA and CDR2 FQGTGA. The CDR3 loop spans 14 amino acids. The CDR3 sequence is CASSPHYYTDTQYF. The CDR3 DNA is TGTGCCAGCAGCCCCCACTACTACACAGATACGCAGTATTTT.

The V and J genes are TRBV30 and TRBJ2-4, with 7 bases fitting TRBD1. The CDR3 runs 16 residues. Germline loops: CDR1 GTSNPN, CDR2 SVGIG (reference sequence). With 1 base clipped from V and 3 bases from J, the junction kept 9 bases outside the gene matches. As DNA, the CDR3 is TGTGCCTGGAGTGCGGGACAGTGGCGCGGCAAAAACATTCAGTACTTC. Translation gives CAWSAGQWRGKNIQYF.

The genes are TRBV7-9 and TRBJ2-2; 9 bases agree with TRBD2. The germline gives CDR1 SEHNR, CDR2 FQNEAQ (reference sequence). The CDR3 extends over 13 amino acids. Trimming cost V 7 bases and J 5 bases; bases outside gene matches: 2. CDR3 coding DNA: TGTGCCAGCATTCTAGCGGGGACCGGGGAGCTGTTTTTT. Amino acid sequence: CASILAGTGELFF.